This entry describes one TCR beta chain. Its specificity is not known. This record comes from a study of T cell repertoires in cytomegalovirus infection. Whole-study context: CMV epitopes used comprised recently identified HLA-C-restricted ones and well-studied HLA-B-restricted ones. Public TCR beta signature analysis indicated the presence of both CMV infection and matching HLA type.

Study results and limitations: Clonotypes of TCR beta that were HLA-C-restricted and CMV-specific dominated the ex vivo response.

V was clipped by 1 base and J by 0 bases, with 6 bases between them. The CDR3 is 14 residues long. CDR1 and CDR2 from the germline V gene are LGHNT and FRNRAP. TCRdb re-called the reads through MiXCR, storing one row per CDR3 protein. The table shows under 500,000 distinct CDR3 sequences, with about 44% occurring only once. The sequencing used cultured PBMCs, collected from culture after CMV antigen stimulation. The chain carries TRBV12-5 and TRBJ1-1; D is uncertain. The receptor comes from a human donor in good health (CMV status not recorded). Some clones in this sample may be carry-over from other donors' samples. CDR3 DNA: TGTGCTAGTGGTTTGGCACCAATGAACACTGAAGCTTTCTTT. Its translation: CASGLAPMNTEAFF. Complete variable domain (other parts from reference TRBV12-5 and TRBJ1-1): DARVTQTPRHKVTEMGQEVTMRCQPILGHNTVFWYRQTMMQGLELLAYFRNRAPLDDSGMPKDRFSAEMPDATLATLKIQPSEPRDSAVYFCASGLAPMNTEAFFGQGTRLTVV.